A selection of T cell receptor beta chains follows, all from one sample in a study of cytotoxic CD8 clonotypes in ibrutinib-treated CLL. TCRdb keeps only in-frame clones here, not all; method: immunoSEQ multiplex PCR. The sample holds some 350,000 clones, over 60% seen once. Sequencing was performed on PBMCs, taken after 36 months of ibrutinib treatment. Receptors were obtained from a human donor with chronic lymphocytic leukemia. Each CDR3 is given without its conserved first and last residue.

J gene: TRBJ2-7; CDR3 length: 12; V gene: TRBV28; CDR3 protein: ASTQTGFHYEQY
J gene: TRBJ2-7; CDR3 length: 11; V gene: TRBV9; CDR3 protein: ASSPSSRGEQY
J gene: TRBJ2-4; CDR3 length: 11; V gene: TRBV25-1; CDR3 protein: ASSRDSINIQY
J gene: TRBJ2-5; CDR3 length: 9; V gene: TRBV10-3; CDR3 protein: AIRQGETQY
J gene: TRBJ2-7; CDR3 length: 14; V gene: TRBV7-6; CDR3 protein: ASSSPAGLSSYEQY
J gene: TRBJ2-7; CDR3 length: 8; V gene: TRBV2; CDR3 protein: ASGNVEQY
J gene: TRBJ1-1; CDR3 length: 13; V gene: TRBV6-5; CDR3 protein: ASRPRGAMNTEAF
J gene: TRBJ1-1; CDR3 length: 12; V gene: TRBV4-1; CDR3 protein: ASSQVTGRTEAF
J gene: TRBJ1-3; CDR3 length: 13; V gene: TRBV9; CDR3 protein: ASSQQGGSGNTIY
J gene: TRBJ2-7; CDR3 length: 12; V gene: TRBV6-4; CDR3 protein: ASSVGPRSYEQY
J gene: TRBJ1-1; CDR3 length: 16; V gene: TRBV7-6; CDR3 protein: ASSLALEGFSPDTEAF
J gene: TRBJ2-3; CDR3 length: 17; V gene: TRBV30; CDR3 protein: AWSVGLAGIRGDTDTQY
J gene: TRBJ2-7; CDR3 length: 12; V gene: TRBV5-8; CDR3 protein: ASSLDRSSYEQY
J gene: TRBJ1-2; CDR3 length: 10; V gene: TRBV28; CDR3 protein: ASSSETVEST
J gene: TRBJ2-1; CDR3 length: 10; V gene: TRBV9; CDR3 protein: ASSVAGDEQF
J gene: TRBJ2-2; CDR3 length: 9; V gene: TRBV11-2; CDR3 protein: ASSLSGELF
J gene: TRBJ1-4; CDR3 length: 16; V gene: TRBV4-2; CDR3 protein: ASSQGGFSTFRNEKLF